The clone carrying this T cell receptor (beta chain) was counted once. The data are from a study of blood T cell repertoires in COVID-19. TCRdb keeps only in-frame clones here, not all; method: immunoSEQ multiplex PCR. Of 150,000 to 200,000 clones in the sample, about 85% are singletons; the top ten hold around 9.5%. The CDR3 runs 12 residues. Germline V lookup: CDR1 SGHRS, CDR2 YFSETQ. Deletions cut 7 bases from V and 3 bases from J, with 11 bases between. The gene calls are TRBV5-1 and TRBJ2-7, with D possibly matching TRBD2 (5 bases). The source of this sequence is a woman aged 80 or over with acute or convalescent COVID-19. Input material: peripheral blood. CDR3 DNA: TGCGCCAGCGGTCCGGACTTCTACGAGCAGTACTTC. Translated: CASGPDFYEQYF.